The 22 T cell receptor beta chains listed next were all sequenced from one sample in a study of blood T cell repertoires in COVID-19. Profiled with immunoSEQ multiplex PCR; TCRdb holds only in-frame clones, not every one. The data contain just over 650,000 clones, approximately 90% of them singletons. The sample comprised peripheral blood. These receptors were obtained from a young woman with acute or convalescent COVID-19.

The chain combines TRBV9 with TRBJ1-6; 7 bases match TRBD1. With 0 bases clipped from V and 10 bases from J, the junction kept 10 bases outside the gene matches. Germline V lookup: CDR1 SGDLS, CDR2 YYNGEE. The CDR3 consists of 16 residues. The CDR3 coding sequence is TGTGCCAGCAGCGTAGGAGGGGGCGCAACGACCTCACCCCTCCACTTT. Its protein product is CASSVGGGATTSPLHF.

V and J are TRBV11-2 and TRBJ2-2; 7 positions match TRBD1. This CDR3 spans 17 amino acids. Germline V lookup: CDR1 SGHAT, CDR2 FQNNGV. V lost 2 bases to trimming and J lost 6 bases; unmatched junction nucleotides: 12. Here the CDR3 reads CASSLIGGQVLAGELFF. In nucleotides, the CDR3 is TGTGCCAGCAGCTTAATCGGTGGACAGGTTTTGGCCGGGGAGCTGTTTTTT.

This clone showed up just once. The chain employs TRBV5-1 and TRBJ2-1; D might be TRBD2 (6 bases). V lost 4 bases, J lost 3 bases, and 20 bases lay in between. The CDR3 loop spans 17 amino acids. Germline-derived CDR1 and CDR2 are SGHRS and YFSETQ. CDR3 in DNA: TGCGCCAGCAGCCCTGAGTGGGGAGGTATGGGCTACAATGAGCAGTTCTTC. Its protein product is CASSPEWGGMGYNEQFF. Full variable domain (outside the CDR3, taken from reference TRBV5-1 and TRBJ2-1): KAGVTQTPRYLIKTRGQQVTLSCSPISGHRSVSWYQQTPGQGLQFLFEYFSETQRNKGNFPGRFSGRQFSNSRSEMNVSTLELGDSALYLCASSPEWGGMGYNEQFFGPGTRLTVL.

The chain combines TRBV13 with TRBJ1-2, with D possibly TRBD1 on 6 matching bases. Per germline, CDR1 PRHDT and CDR2 FYEKMQ (reference sequence). The length of the CDR3 is 14 residues. Trimming removed 2 bases at V and 8 bases at J, with 15 bases between. DNA for the CDR3: TGTGCCAGCAGCTTAATGGGCAGGGGCGGCGGCTACACCTTC. As protein: CASSLMGRGGGYTF.

A note on this clone: This sample also contains other DNA sequences that code for the same CDR3. The chain carries TRBV19 and TRBJ2-3; 9 nucleotides match TRBD2. The germline V gene has CDR1 LNHDA and CDR2 SQIVND (reference sequence). The CDR3 is 15 residues long. V lost 2 bases, J lost 1 base, and 1 base stayed unmatched. The CDR3 sequence: CASSILAGGTDTQYF. The CDR3 DNA reads TGTGCCAGTAGTATATTAGCGGGGGGCACAGATACGCAGTATTTT.

The chain employs TRBV2 and TRBJ2-1, with a possible D match to TRBD1 (6 bases). The CDR3 length is 12 residues. Between the trimmed V and J ends, which lost 6 bases and 9 bases, there was a span of 12 bases. CDR1 is SNHLY, CDR2 FYNNEI, per germline. The DNA for the CDR3 is TGTGCCAGCAGACAGGGAAGGGGTGAGCAGTTCTTC. Translating it yields CASRQGRGEQFF.

The chain carries TRBV5-6 and TRBJ2-7; 7 nucleotides line up with TRBD2. Germline assignment: CDR1 SGHDT and CDR2 YYEEEE. J lost 7 bases, V lost 4 bases, and 11 bases had no gene match. The CDR3 loop spans 14 amino acids. The CDR3 sequence is CASSVGLGGKEQYF. The CDR3 DNA reads TGTGCCAGCAGCGTAGGACTAGGCGGGAAGGAGCAGTACTTC.

The gene calls are TRBV29-1 and TRBJ1-1; TRBD1 aligns across 7 bases. The V gene end was trimmed by 7 bases and the J gene end by 3 bases; junction bases not matched to a gene: 5. The CDR3 consists of 12 residues. CDR1 and CDR2 from the germline V gene are SQVTM and ANQGSEA. CDR3 bases: TGCAGCGCGGTTGACAGGGACACTGAAGCTTTCTTT. Translation: CSAVDRDTEAFF.

This clone was counted between two and nine times. J is TRBJ1-5 and V is TRBV6-9; no definite D call. Trimming pared 2 bases from V and 0 bases from J, leaving 11 bases between. CDR1 MNHGY and CDR2 SVAAGI come from the germline V gene. This CDR3 has 16 amino acids. This CDR3 reads CASSYDSYSSNQPQHF. CDR3 DNA sequence: TGTGCCAGCAGTTATGACTCGTATTCTAGCAATCAGCCCCAGCATTTT.

The chain carries TRBV30 and TRBJ1-5, with D unresolved. CDR3 length: 13 amino acids. Trimming removed 5 bases at V and 5 bases at J, with 13 bases between. Germline V gene sequence: CDR1 GTSNPN, CDR2 SVGIG (reference sequence). The DNA for the CDR3 is TGTGCCTGGGCCCTAAAGGGAGATCAGCCCCAGCATTTT. It translates to CAWALKGDQPQHF.

This chain connects TRBV30 to TRBJ1-2, with 9 bases matching TRBD1. The CDR3 has 14 residues. V was clipped by 3 bases and J by 7 bases; unmatched bases: 9. Germline V gene data show CDR1 as GTSNPN and CDR2 as SVGIG (reference sequence). CDR3 DNA: TGTGCCTGGAGACAAACCGGGACAGGGCCTGGCTACACCTTC. Encoded protein: CAWRQTGTGPGYTF. The full variable domain, with the rest looked up from reference TRBV30 and TRBJ1-2, is SQTIHQWPATLVQPVGSPLSLECTVEGTSNPNLYWYRQAAGRGLQLLFYSVGIGQISSEVPQNLSASRPQDRQFILSSKKLLLSDSGFYLCAWRQTGTGPGYTFGSGTRLTVV.

This clone was recorded once. The J gene is TRBJ1-2, the V gene TRBV10-3; the D is unclear. Trimming cost V 6 bases and J 4 bases, with 18 bases left between them. The CDR3 covers 15 residues. CDR1 and CDR2 from the germline V gene are ENHRY and SYGVKD. CDR3: CAISTGSRGFYGYTF. The CDR3 nucleotides read TGTGCCATCAGCACCGGGAGTAGAGGATTCTATGGCTACACCTTC.

J is TRBJ1-1 and V is TRBV30, with unresolved D. Per the germline V gene, CDR1 is GTSNPN and CDR2 is SVGIG (reference sequence). The CDR3 extends over 19 amino acids. The V gene lost 1 base and the J gene lost 1 base, with 25 bases spanning the gap. The CDR3 DNA reads as TGTGCCTGGAGTGCCCTATCTCCCCAGACGGGATACCCGAACACTGAAGCTTTCTTT. Translation: CAWSALSPQTGYPNTEAFF.

The chain employs TRBV5-6 and TRBJ1-2, with TRBD1 matching over 7 bases. V shed 4 bases, J shed 6 bases, and the junction held 15 bases outside the gene matches. This CDR3 is 16 amino acids long. CDR1 and CDR2 from the germline V gene are SGHDT and YYEEEE. CDR3 sequence reads: CASSITWGRGRDGYTF. The CDR3 DNA reads as TGTGCCAGCAGCATTACGTGGGGAAGGGGGCGAGATGGCTACACCTTC.

This clone was picked up a small number of times. The chain links TRBV7-9 to TRBJ1-6; D gene unclear. The CDR3 contains 15 residues. The V end lost 5 bases, the J end lost 0 bases, and 8 bases lay between the germline ends. The germline V gene encodes CDR1 SEHNR and CDR2 FQNEAQ (reference sequence). This chain's CDR3 is CASSLDFSYNSPLHF. The DNA of the CDR3 is TGTGCCAGCAGCCTGGACTTCTCCTATAATTCACCCCTCCACTTT.

Here the CDR3 reads CASSAGSGPPLYEQYF. The CDR3 coding sequence is TGTGCCAGCAGCGCCGGATCAGGTCCCCCTCTCTACGAGCAGTACTTC. This chain joins TRBV5-4 and TRBJ2-7; D is unresolved. Germline CDR1 is SGHNT and CDR2 is YYREEE (reference sequence). This CDR3 is 16 amino acids long. V lost 4 bases and J 3 bases, leaving 20 bases between the germline ends.

The chain employs TRBV9 and TRBJ1-1; perhaps TRBD1 as D (6 bases). V lost 0 bases and J lost 0, with 12 bases in between. Germline assignment: CDR1 SGDLS and CDR2 YYNGEE. CDR3 length: 16 residues. For the CDR3, the DNA is TGTGCCAGCAGCGTAGCTTGGGGGGGCATGAACACTGAAGCTTTCTTT. This translates into CASSVAWGGMNTEAFF. Drawing the rest from reference TRBV9 and TRBJ1-1, the complete variable domain is DSGVTQTPKHLITATGQRVTLRCSPRSGDLSVYWYQQSLDQGLQFLIQYYNGEERAKGNILERFSAQQFPDLHSELNLSSLELGDSALYFCASSVAWGGMNTEAFFGQGTRLTVV.

The rearrangement uses TRBV9 and TRBJ2-5; 11 bases match TRBD2. CDR3 length: 17 amino acids. V lost 0 bases to trimming and J lost 7 bases; unmatched junction nucleotides: 11. Germline values: CDR1 SGDLS, CDR2 YYNGEE. The chain's CDR3 is CASSVGLVGLAGGTQYF. The DNA of the CDR3 is TGTGCCAGCAGCGTAGGCTTAGTCGGGCTAGCGGGGGGGACCCAGTACTTC.

The CDR3 region is CASSPSSSGNTEAFF. In nucleotides, the CDR3 is TGTGCCAGCAGCCCCTCCTCGTCAGGTAACACTGAAGCTTTCTTT. The J gene is TRBJ1-1, the V gene TRBV7-2; D is ambiguous. This CDR3 is built from 15 residues. The germline V gene encodes CDR1 SGHTA and CDR2 FQGNSA. V gave up 5 bases and J gave up 2 bases, with 15 bases separating them.

This chain connects TRBV7-2 to TRBJ2-2; 9 nucleotides agree with TRBD1. The germline V gene has CDR1 SGHTA and CDR2 FQGNSA. CDR3 length equals 16 residues. Trimming at V came to 1 base and at J to 6 bases, leaving 6 bases not matched to a gene. The CDR3 DNA reads TGTGCCAGCAGCTTAGTAGGGACAGGGAAGTCCGGGGAGCTGTTTTTT. Translation gives CASSLVGTGKSGELFF.

This clone has a count of ten or more. The chain uses TRBV29-1 and TRBJ2-7; 7 nucleotides match TRBD1. The CDR3 is 12 residues long. Germline V CDR1 and CDR2: SQVTM, ANQGSEA. Trimming removed 4 bases from V and 6 bases from J; junction bases left unmatched: 6. CDR3 sequence: CSVVGGRGEQYF. The CDR3 DNA follows: TGCAGCGTTGTAGGGGGCAGAGGCGAGCAGTACTTC.

The V gene is TRBV27, the J gene TRBJ1-5, with 8 bases lining up with TRBD1. CDR3 length equals 17 residues. The germline V gene has CDR1 MNHEY and CDR2 SMNVEV (reference sequence). V lost 0 bases, J lost 3 bases, and 7 bases stayed unmatched. In DNA, the CDR3 is TGTGCCAGCAGTTTATCCACCGCGACAGGGGACAATCAGCCCCAGCATTTT. Translation gives CASSLSTATGDNQPQHF.